Detailed here is one TCR beta chain. What it binds is unknown. This sample stems from a study of early T cells in non-severe SARS-CoV-2 infection. Study-level information: Chains were unpaired, as sequencing was done on bulk RNA from unsorted whole blood.

Unique molecular identifiers tagged individual cDNA molecules. TCRdb fed the 5' RACE reads into MiXCR, producing one record per CDR3 protein. This table holds some 77,000 distinct CDR3 sequences, roughly 12% found once. Findings and limits, study-wide: Clonotype matching in VDJdb favored anti-spike CD8 responses and did not capture private and CD4 specificities.

V lost 0 bases and J 6 bases, leaving 3 bases between the germline ends. This CDR3 region has 12 residues. Germline lookup yields CDR1 SGDLS and CDR2 YYNGEE. Sequenced material: whole blood. This chain connects TRBV9 to TRBJ2-2; no definite D call. This sequence was found in an adult who was a healthcare worker with PCR-confirmed SARS-CoV-2 infection or an uninfected control (not recorded which). CDR3 in amino acids: CASSVDAGELFF. In nucleotides, the CDR3 is TGTGCCAGCAGCGTAGATGCCGGGGAGCTGTTTTTT.